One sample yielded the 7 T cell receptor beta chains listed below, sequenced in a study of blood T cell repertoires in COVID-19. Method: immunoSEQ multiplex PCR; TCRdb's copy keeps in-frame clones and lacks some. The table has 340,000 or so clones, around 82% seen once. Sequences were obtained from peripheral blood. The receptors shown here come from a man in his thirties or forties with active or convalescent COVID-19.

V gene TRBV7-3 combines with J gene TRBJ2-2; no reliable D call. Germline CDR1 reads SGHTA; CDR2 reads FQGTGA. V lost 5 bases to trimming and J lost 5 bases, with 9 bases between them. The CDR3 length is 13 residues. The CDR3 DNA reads TGTGCCAGCAGCGCCGCCAGTACCGGGGAGCTGTTTTTT. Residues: CASSAASTGELFF. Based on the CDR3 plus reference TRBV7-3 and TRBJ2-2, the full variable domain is GAGVSQTPSNKVTEKGKYVELRCDPISGHTALYWYRQSLGQGPEFLIYFQGTGAADDSGLPNDRFFAVRPEGSVSTLKIQRTERGDSAVYLCASSAASTGELFFGEGSRLTVL.

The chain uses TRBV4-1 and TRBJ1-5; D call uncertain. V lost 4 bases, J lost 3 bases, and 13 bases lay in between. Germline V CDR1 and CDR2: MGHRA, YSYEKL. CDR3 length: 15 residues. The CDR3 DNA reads TGCGCCAGCAGCCCAATACAGACAAACAATCAGCCCCAGCATTTT. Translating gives CASSPIQTNNQPQHF.

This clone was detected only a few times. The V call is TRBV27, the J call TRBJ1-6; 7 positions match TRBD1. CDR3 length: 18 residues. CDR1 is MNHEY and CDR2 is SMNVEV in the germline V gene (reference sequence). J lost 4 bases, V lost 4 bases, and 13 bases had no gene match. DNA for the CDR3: TGTGCCAGCAGTTCACTCATCCGGGACAGAATATATAATTCACCCCTCCACTTT. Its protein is CASSSLIRDRIYNSPLHF.

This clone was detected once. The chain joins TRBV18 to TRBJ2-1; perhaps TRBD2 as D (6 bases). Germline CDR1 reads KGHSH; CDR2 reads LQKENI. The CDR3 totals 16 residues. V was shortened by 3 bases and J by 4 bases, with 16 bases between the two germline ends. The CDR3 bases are TGTGCCAGCTCACCTCCTTTGGGCGGGACTTACAATGAGCAGTTCTTC. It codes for CASSPPLGGTYNEQFF.

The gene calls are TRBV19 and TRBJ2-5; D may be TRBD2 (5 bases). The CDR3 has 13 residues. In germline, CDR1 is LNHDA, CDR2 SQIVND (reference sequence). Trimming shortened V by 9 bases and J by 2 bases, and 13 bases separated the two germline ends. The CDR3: CASSERTQETQYF. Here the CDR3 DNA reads TGTGCCAGCTCCGAGCGGACGCAAGAGACCCAGTACTTC. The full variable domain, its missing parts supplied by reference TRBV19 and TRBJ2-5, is DGGITQSPKYLFRKEGQNVTLSCEQNLNHDAMYWYRQDPGQGLRLIYYSQIVNDFQKGDIAEGYSVSREKKESFPLTVTSAQKNPTAFYLCASSERTQETQYFGPGTRLLVL.

The CDR3 bases are TGTGCCAGCAGCAAACCGGGACAGGATCAGAGCTCCTACAATGAGCAGTTCTTC. Protein sequence: CASSKPGQDQSSYNEQFF. The chain couples TRBV21-1 to TRBJ2-1; TRBD1, the table's D call, was not compared with the DNA. TRBV21-1 is shown as a pseudogene. The CDR3 loop spans 18 amino acids.

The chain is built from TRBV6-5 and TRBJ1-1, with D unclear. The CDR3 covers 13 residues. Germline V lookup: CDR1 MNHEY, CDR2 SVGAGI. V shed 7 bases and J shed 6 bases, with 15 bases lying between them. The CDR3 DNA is TGTGCCAGCACCCTCTCGCGAACAGCTGAAGCTTTCTTT. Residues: CASTLSRTAEAFF.